This T cell receptor (beta chain) was profiled in a study of shared clonotypes between healthy human individuals. Across the whole study: A couple of women and a few men aged 18 to 49 served as donors. Per-donor plates numbered three CD4 naive, three CD4 memory, two CD8 naive and one CD8 memory.

The germline gives CDR1 SQVTM, CDR2 ANQGSEA. The length of the CDR3 is 13 residues. V was trimmed by 6 bases and J by 0 bases, leaving 8 bases between them. The method was immunoSEQ multiplex PCR; TCRdb's version includes in-frame clones alone and lacks a portion of them. The table lists under 1,100,000 clones, around three quarters of them singletons. The receptor's source is a man between 18 and 29 years old in good health. Some clones in this sample may be carry-over from other donors' samples. The chain couples TRBV29-1 to TRBJ1-4, with D uncertain. The sequenced material came from memory CD4+ T cells from PBMCs. Subset here: CD45RA-negative fraction. CDR3 bases: TGCAGCGTCCGGGTTGCAACTAATGAAAAACTGTTTTTT. Residues: CSVRVATNEKLFF.